Reported below is one TCR beta chain. Assay used: immunoSEQ multiplex PCR; TCRdb lists only in-frame clones, some missing. The sample lists under 350,000 clones; about 89% were seen once. These data originate in a study of blood T cell repertoires in COVID-19. On the study more broadly: Sources were T cells, B-cell-depleted T cells, or PBMCs; the material itself was cDNA or gDNA.

CDR3 size: 15 residues. In germline, CDR1 is GTSNPN, CDR2 SVGIG (reference sequence). V dropped 5 bases and J dropped 5 bases, with 21 bases sitting between them. This sequence joins TRBV30 and TRBJ1-1, with D perhaps matching TRBD1 (6 bases). Sequencing was done on a sample of peripheral blood. This receptor was taken from a middle-aged man with acute or convalescent COVID-19. Written as DNA, the CDR3 is TGTGCCTGGGCCCCAGCGGGGGCGGATTTAACTGAAGCTTTCTTT. It encodes CAWAPAGADLTEAFF.